A single count supports the clone carrying this T cell receptor (beta chain). Its antigen remains unknown. Libraries were prepared by immunoSEQ multiplex PCR; TCRdb keeps only in-frame clonotypes and omits some of them. The sample yields more than 7,500 clones, approximately 81% seen once. The data are from a study of T cells and Merkel cell carcinoma outcomes. Study-level findings and limits: Reportedly, T-cell repertoire with density predicts Merkel cell carcinoma outcomes.

The specimen was tumor tissue from Merkel cell carcinoma. This sequence was found in a human donor with Merkel cell carcinoma.

The CDR3 nucleotides are TGTGCCAGCTCACCGTTACAGCAAGAGACCCAGTACTTC. It specifies CASSPLQQETQYF. This chain links TRBV18 with TRBJ2-5; D is undetermined. CDR3 length: 13 residues. Trimming took off 3 bases at V and 2 bases at J, with 7 bases between the two ends. Germline CDR1 reads KGHSH; CDR2 reads LQKENI.